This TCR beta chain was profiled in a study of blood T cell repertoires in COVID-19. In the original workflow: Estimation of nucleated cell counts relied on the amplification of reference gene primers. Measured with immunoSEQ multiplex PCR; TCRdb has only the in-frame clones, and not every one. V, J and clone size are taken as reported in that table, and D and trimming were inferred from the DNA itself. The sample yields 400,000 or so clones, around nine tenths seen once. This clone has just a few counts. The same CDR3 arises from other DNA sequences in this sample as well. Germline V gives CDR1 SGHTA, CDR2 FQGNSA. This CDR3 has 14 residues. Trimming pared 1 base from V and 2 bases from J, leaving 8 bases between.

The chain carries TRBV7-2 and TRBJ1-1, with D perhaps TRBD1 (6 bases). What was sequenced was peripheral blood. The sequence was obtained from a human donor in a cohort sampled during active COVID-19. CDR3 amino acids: CASSLGGGNTEAFF. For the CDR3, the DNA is TGTGCCAGCAGCTTAGGAGGGGGTAACACTGAAGCTTTCTTT.